This T cell receptor beta chain is drawn from a study of T cell responses to AZD1222 COVID-19 vaccine. The CDR3 length is 16 residues. CDR1 GTSNPN and CDR2 SVGIG come from the germline V gene (reference sequence). V lost 1 base and J lost 5; bases outside the gene matches: 8. Measured with immunoSEQ multiplex PCR; TCRdb has only the in-frame clones, and not every one. The top ten hold less than 4% of the sample, which has some 180,000 clones, about 92% seen once. Worth noting for this clone: The antigen is undetermined.

General study results and limits: Breadth and depth of Spike-specific TCRs rose after two AZD1222 doses.

V gene TRBV30 combines with J gene TRBJ2-2, with 9 bases aligning to TRBD1. The input for sequencing was peripheral blood, taken 28 days after the second dose of the MenACWY control vaccine. The receptor was isolated from an adult who received the MenACWY meningococcal vaccine as a control. CDR3 sequence: CAWSELRGQGTGELFF. The CDR3 bases are TGTGCCTGGAGTGAGCTCCGGGGACAGGGTACCGGGGAGCTGTTTTTT. The whole variable domain, remainder taken from reference TRBV30 and TRBJ2-2, is SQTIHQWPATLVQPVGSPLSLECTVEGTSNPNLYWYRQAAGRGLQLLFYSVGIGQISSEVPQNLSASRPQDRQFILSSKKLLLSDSGFYLCAWSELRGQGTGELFFGEGSRLTVL.